The sequence of this T cell receptor (beta chain) was determined in a study of sequential checkpoint blockade in melanoma. The treatment is: randomized to nivolumab then ipilimumab (arm A) or the reverse (arm B). No patient had prior DNA-damaging chemotherapy. Germline values: CDR1 MNHEY, CDR2 SVGAGI. Trimming cost V 11 bases and J 7 bases, with 20 bases left between them. CDR3 size: 14 residues. The method was immunoSEQ multiplex PCR; TCRdb's version includes in-frame clones alone and lacks a portion of them. The sample has 10,000 to 15,000 clones; about 65% are singletons. The chain has TRBV6-5 and TRBJ1-4, with TRBD1 as a possible D gene (6 bases). The sequence derives from a human donor with melanoma. The specimen was CD8+ T cells sorted from blood (inferred from file names), collected from a patient given nivolumab and ipilimumab in sequence. The CDR3 nucleotides are TGTGCCCGAAGGGCCTACAGGGAAGGTGAAAAACTGTTTTTT. Translation: CARRAYREGEKLFF.